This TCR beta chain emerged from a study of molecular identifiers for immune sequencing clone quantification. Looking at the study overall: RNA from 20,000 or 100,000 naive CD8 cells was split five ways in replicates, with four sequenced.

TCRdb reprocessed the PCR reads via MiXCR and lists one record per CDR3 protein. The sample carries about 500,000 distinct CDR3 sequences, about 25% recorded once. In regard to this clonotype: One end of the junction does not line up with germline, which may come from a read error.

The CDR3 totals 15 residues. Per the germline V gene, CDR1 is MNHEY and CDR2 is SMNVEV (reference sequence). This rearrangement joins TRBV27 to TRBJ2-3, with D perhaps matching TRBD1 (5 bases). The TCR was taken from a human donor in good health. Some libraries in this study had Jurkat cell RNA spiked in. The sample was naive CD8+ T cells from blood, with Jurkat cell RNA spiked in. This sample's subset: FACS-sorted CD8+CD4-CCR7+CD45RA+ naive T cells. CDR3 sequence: CASSLGTRNTGTQYF. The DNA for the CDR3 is TGTGCCAGCAGTTTAGGTACGAGGAACACAGGTACGCAGTATTTT.